The T cell receptor (beta chain) described here comes from a study of cytomegalovirus exposure and HLA in healthy donors. Whole-study findings and limits: It was likely that a cluster of highly shared sequence variants was a sequencing artifact. CMV antigen specificity was confirmed in vitro for a few CMV-associated chains. What TCR beta sequences reportedly achieved was accurate prediction of HLA-A and HLA-B alleles in most subjects.

V was cut by 2 bases and J by 7 bases, with 21 bases left in between. The CDR3 is made up of 17 amino acids. Germline V gene lookup returns CDR1 SGDLS and CDR2 YYNGEE. For this clone: Its antigen is unidentified.

The primer mix had 60 Vbeta and 13 Jbeta primers. Assay used: immunoSEQ multiplex PCR; TCRdb lists only in-frame clones, some missing. The sample consists of approximately 190,000 clones, about three quarters of them appearing once. The sequenced sample consisted of PBMCs. The chain employs TRBV9 and TRBJ1-4; possibly TRBD1 for D (5 bases). The source of this sequence is a young woman in good health and CMV-seropositive. In nucleotides, the CDR3 is TGTGCCAGCAGCGTCAGCATGGGGGGGGGTTCTCTTGAAAAACTGTTTTTT. It yields the protein CASSVSMGGGSLEKLFF.